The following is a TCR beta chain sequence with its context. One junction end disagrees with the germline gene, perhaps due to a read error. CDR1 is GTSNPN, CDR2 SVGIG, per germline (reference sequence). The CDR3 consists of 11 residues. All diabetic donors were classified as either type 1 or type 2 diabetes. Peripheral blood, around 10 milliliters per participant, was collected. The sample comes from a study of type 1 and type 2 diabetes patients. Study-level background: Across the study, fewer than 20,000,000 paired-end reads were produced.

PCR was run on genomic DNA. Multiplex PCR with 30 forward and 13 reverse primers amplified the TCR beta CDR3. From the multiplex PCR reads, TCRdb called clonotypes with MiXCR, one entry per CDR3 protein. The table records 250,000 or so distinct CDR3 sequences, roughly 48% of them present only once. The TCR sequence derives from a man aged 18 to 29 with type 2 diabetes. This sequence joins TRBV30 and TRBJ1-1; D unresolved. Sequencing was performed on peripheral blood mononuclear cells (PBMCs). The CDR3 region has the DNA TGTACCTGGAGTGAGATTTCGGAAGCTTTCTTT. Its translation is CTWSEISEAFF.